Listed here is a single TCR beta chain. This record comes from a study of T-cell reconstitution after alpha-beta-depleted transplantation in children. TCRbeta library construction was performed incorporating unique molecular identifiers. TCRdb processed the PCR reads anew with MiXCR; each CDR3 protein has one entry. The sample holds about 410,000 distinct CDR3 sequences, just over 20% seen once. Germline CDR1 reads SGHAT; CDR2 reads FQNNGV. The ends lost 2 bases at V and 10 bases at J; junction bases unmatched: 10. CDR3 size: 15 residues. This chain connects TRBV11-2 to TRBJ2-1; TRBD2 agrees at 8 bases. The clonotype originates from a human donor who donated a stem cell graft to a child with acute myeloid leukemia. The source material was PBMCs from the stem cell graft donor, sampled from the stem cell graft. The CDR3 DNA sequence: TGTGCCAGCAGCTTAAGCGGGAGCCTCTTTGGGGAGCAGTTCTTC. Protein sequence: CASSLSGSLFGEQFF.